The 9 T cell receptor beta chains in this list originate from one sample, sequenced in a study of CD8+ T cells in alopecia areata. As to treatment: oral pan-JAK inhibitor, 5-10 mg twice daily. Reverse transcribed after extraction, RNA yielded cDNA as the sequencing template. Libraries were prepared by immunoSEQ multiplex PCR; TCRdb keeps only in-frame clonotypes and omits some of them. In the table there are 95,000 to 100,000 clones, about 60% of which are singletons. The source was CD8+ T cells sorted from blood, collected at approximately week 56, from a patient treated with tofacitinib. These receptors came from a human donor with alopecia areata.

The CDR3 here is CASSGTKETQYF. CDR3 sequence (DNA): TGTGCCAGCAGTGGGACAAAAGAGACCCAGTACTTC. V usage is TRBV7-9 and J usage is TRBJ2-5, with D perhaps matching TRBD1 (6 bases). The CDR3 runs 12 residues. The V end lost 6 bases, the J end lost 3 bases, and 8 bases lay between the germline ends. CDR1 is SEHNR and CDR2 is FQNEAQ in the germline V gene (reference sequence).

The chain combines TRBV19 with TRBJ2-2; D is tentatively TRBD1 or TRBD2 (5 bases each). This CDR3 region has 14 residues. The germline V and J ends were trimmed by 2 bases and 5 bases, with 9 bases remaining between them. Germline V CDR1 and CDR2: LNHDA, SQIVND (reference sequence). CDR3: CASSIWGRTGELFF. CDR3 DNA: TGTGCCAGTAGTATATGGGGACGGACCGGGGAGCTGTTTTTT.

The chain is built from TRBV19 and TRBJ2-1, with TRBD2 as a possible D gene (5 bases). Trimming shortened V by 4 bases and J by 4 bases, and 5 bases separated the two germline ends. The CDR3 is 12 residues long. Germline-derived CDR1 and CDR2 are LNHDA and SQIVND (reference sequence). CDR3 coding DNA: TGTGCCAGTAGTAGCGGGTACAATGAGCAGTTCTTC. This translates into CASSSGYNEQFF.

This clone has just a few counts. This chain joins TRBV5-1 and TRBJ2-7; TRBD1 or TRBD2 may be the D gene (5 bases each). V was pared by 2 bases and J by 7 bases, with 13 bases between. In germline, CDR1 is SGHRS, CDR2 YFSETQ. This CDR3 is 13 amino acids long. The CDR3: CASSLLEGLEQYF. The DNA for the CDR3 is TGCGCCAGCAGCTTACTCGAGGGGCTTGAGCAGTACTTC.

The rearrangement links TRBV2 to TRBJ2-5, with D maybe TRBD1 (5 bases). The germline gives CDR1 SNHLY, CDR2 FYNNEI. The CDR3 contains 14 residues. Between the trimmed V and J ends, which lost 7 bases and 1 base, there was a span of 13 bases. DNA of the CDR3: TGTGCCAGCAACTGGCAGGGAACCCAAGAGACCCAGTACTTC. Protein: CASNWQGTQETQYF.

This sequence joins TRBV13 and TRBJ2-1, with D tentatively TRBD2 (6 bases). V was cut by 5 bases and J by 1 base, with 12 bases left in between. Germline CDR1 reads PRHDT; CDR2 reads FYEKMQ (reference sequence). The CDR3 is 15 residues long. The DNA of the CDR3 is TGTGCCAGCAGCACAACTAGCCGGTCCTACAATGAGCAGTTCTTC. It translates to CASSTTSRSYNEQFF.

Remarks on this clone: Other DNA sequences in the same sample also yield this CDR3. V gene TRBV30 combines with J gene TRBJ1-1; no reliable D call. The V gene's germline CDR1 is GTSNPN and CDR2 SVGIG (reference sequence). Trimming stripped 0 bases from V and 4 bases from J, with 15 bases between. This CDR3 is 15 amino acids long. The CDR3 protein is CAWSVLAGIGTEAFF. The CDR3 DNA is TGTGCCTGGAGTGTACTGGCGGGGATCGGCACTGAAGCTTTCTTT.

V usage is TRBV6-5 and J usage is TRBJ1-4, with TRBD1 matching 8 bases. CDR1 and CDR2 from the germline V gene are MNHEY and SVGAGI. The CDR3 has 14 amino acids. J gave up 8 bases and V 6 bases, and 8 bases lay outside the gene matches. CDR3 DNA: TGTGCCAGCAGCCCAGGACAGGGAATGGAAAAACTGTTTTTT. It is translated as CASSPGQGMEKLFF.

The CDR3 spells CASRTGGATEAFF. The CDR3 region has the DNA TGCGCCAGCAGGACAGGGGGCGCGACTGAAGCTTTCTTT. This rearrangement joins TRBV5-1 to TRBJ1-1; 10 bases line up with TRBD1. The CDR3 consists of 13 residues. V was pared by 5 bases and J by 5 bases, with 3 bases of the junction left unmatched. The germline gives CDR1 SGHRS, CDR2 YFSETQ.